This T cell receptor beta chain originates from a study of blood T cells in healthy people across ages. Study-wide findings and caveats: It was not known whether donors were CMV positive (a possible confounder of expanded clonotype changes).

The trim removed 3 bases at V and 4 bases at J, leaving 9 bases unmatched. CDR1 is SQVTM and CDR2 is ANQGSEA in the germline V gene. The CDR3 is 15 residues long. Worth noting for this clonotype: The antigen remains undetermined.

Each donor gave approximately 9.5 milliliters of peripheral blood. Per sample, extraction of total RNA gave at least 6 micrograms in every case. A sample-barcoded 5' primer and a J-beta primer mix were used in a second PCR of roughly 6 to 11 cycles. TCRdb re-called the 5' RACE reads through MiXCR, storing one row per CDR3 protein. Here the sample spans more than 700,000 distinct CDR3 sequences, around 50% being singletons. The rearrangement links TRBV29-1 to TRBJ2-1; TRBD1 matches at 7 bases. The sample comprised blood. The sequence was obtained from a man aged 80 or over in good health. CDR3 amino acids: CSVEWTGQRYNEQFF. CDR3 nucleotides: TGCAGCGTTGAGTGGACGGGACAGAGATACAATGAGCAGTTCTTC.